This TCR beta chain was observed in a study of IL-17A CD8 T cells in psoriatic arthritis synovium. In the study overall: The goal of the study was to characterize the phenotype, molecular profile and function of synovial IL-17A+CD8+ T cells in the pathogenesis of psoriatic arthritis.

From a lookup of the germline V gene (reference sequence), CDR1 and CDR2 are SEHNR and FQNEAQ. The CDR3, from cysteine to phenylalanine, totals 11 residues. Here the CDR3 DNA is all that survives: 33 bases in frame from base 1. Trimming at the junction amounts to 4 bases on V and 6 bases on J, and the germline ends lie 6 bases apart. Overall study results and their limits: Cells were obtained from synovial fluid rather than synovial tissue, because no psoriatic arthritis synovial tissue samples were available. Some individual clones occupied over 5% of the repertoire, though most synovial CD8+ subsets remained polyclonal. Only a few patients were covered by TCR sequencing, and this limited sample size was acknowledged by the authors.

Synovial fluid effusions were aspirated from the actively inflamed joints of patients with psoriatic arthritis. For each patient, synovial fluid served as the source from which three memory CD8+ T cell populations were isolated by sorting: Tc1 cells (IL-17A-IFNgamma+), Tc17 cells (IL-17A+) and the bulk memory fraction, allowing their TCR repertoires to be compared. Psoriatic arthritis patients met the Classification of Psoriatic Arthritis Study Group (CASPAR) criteria. The bulk memory CD8+ T cell sort included CD45RA-CD27+/- cells together with CD45RA+CD27- cells. A few patients with psoriatic arthritis provided sorted synovial fluid CD8+ T cell subsets that underwent TCRbeta sequencing. Before use, synovial fluid mononuclear cells were separated with Lymphoprep and cryopreserved in liquid nitrogen. About 50% fetal calf serum and around 9.9% dimethyl sulfoxide were contained in the cryopreservation medium.

DNA was extracted (Qiagen), and TCRbeta V-D-J rearrangements were subjected to bias-controlled amplification followed by high-throughput sequencing (immunoSEQ; Adaptive Biotech). The original pipeline was this. Productive sequences were analyzed at sequence level using the immunoSEQ Analyzer platform. Clonality was computed as 1 minus Pielou's evenness, ranging from 0 (highly polyclonal) to 1 (monoclonal). The Morisita index, which runs from 0 (no similarity) to 1 (complete similarity), was used to measure repertoire overlap between subsets. In its TCRdb copy, this immuneACCESS table keeps in-frame sequences only and misses some clones. Where compared with another copy, unresolved V genes explain less than half of these, and the others have no known cause. The V and J calls and clone size are taken from that table; D and trimming were inferred from the DNA. The sample table records a few thousand clones; about 70% of these occur just once. The ten biggest clones cover 14% of the sample.

Only a few counts were recorded for this clone. No antigen is known for it. One base away there is no much larger clone; base qualities are not given. Material for sequencing was memory CD8+ T cells from synovial fluid. Read against the paper, the sample's cell subset or site label means: bulk memory CD8+ T cells (CD45RA-CD27+/- and CD45RA+CD27-). The V gene is TRBV7-9 and the J gene is TRBJ1-2, with the D gene not clear enough to name. This TCR was sampled from a human donor with psoriatic arthritis. The CDR3 region: CASSSLDGYTF. The nucleotide sequence reads TGTGCCAGCAGCTCCCTCGATGGCTACACCTTC.